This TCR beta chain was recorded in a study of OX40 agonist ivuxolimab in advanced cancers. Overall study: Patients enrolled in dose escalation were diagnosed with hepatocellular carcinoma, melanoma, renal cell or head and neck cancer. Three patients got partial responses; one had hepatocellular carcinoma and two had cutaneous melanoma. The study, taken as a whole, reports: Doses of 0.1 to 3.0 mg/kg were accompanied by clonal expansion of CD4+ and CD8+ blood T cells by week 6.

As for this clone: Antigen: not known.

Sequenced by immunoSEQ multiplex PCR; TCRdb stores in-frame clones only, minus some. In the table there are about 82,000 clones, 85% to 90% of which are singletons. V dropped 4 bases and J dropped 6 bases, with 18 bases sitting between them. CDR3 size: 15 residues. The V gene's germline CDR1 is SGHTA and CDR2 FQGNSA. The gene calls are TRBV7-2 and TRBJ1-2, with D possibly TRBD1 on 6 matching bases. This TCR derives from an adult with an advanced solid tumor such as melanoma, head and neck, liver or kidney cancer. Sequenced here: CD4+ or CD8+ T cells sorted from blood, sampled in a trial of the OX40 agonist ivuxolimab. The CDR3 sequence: CASSSRILQGNGYTF. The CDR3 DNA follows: TGTGCCAGCAGCTCACGGATCCTTCAGGGGAATGGCTACACCTTC.